This TCR beta chain was profiled in a study of cytomegalovirus exposure and HLA in healthy donors. The overall study: Of all 400 or so donors who were genotyped, about 84% belonged to the Caucasian-associated ancestry cluster.

Study conclusions and caveats: Among immune exposure information, only CMV serostatus was available. Later analysis associated a missense DCLRE1C variant with TCR beta V- and J-gene trimming. Usually a TCR sequence was rare, but some public TCRs were found in many donors.

In its sample, this clone was seen a few times. Its antigen is not known. 60 Vbeta and 13 Jbeta primers were used in PCR. Profiling relied on immunoSEQ multiplex PCR, and the TCRdb table lists in-frame clones only, not all of them. Of over 150,000 clones in the sample, over 70% are singletons; the top ten hold about 1.5%. Germline CDR1 and CDR2: SGHAT and FQNNGV. The CDR3 length is 15 residues. Trimming removed 6 bases at V and 5 bases at J, with 19 bases between. The rearrangement links TRBV11-2 to TRBJ1-1, with a tentative D call TRBD1 (6 bases). The sample was PBMCs. The sequence derives from a woman aged 25-40 years in good health and CMV-seropositive. CDR3 in amino acids: CASSLGAGEGTEAFF. CDR3 in DNA: TGTGCCAGCAGTTTGGGGGCCGGGGAGGGGACTGAAGCTTTCTTT.